The 24 T cell receptor beta chains reported below all come from one sample, sequenced in a study of shared clonotypes between healthy human individuals. The protocol was immunoSEQ multiplex PCR, while the TCRdb copy is restricted to in-frame clones and leaves out a portion. Among hundreds of thousands of clones listed, roughly 95% were seen once. Only CD45RO-negative cells positively selected for CCR7 counted as naive CD8 cells, so terminally differentiated effector memory CD45RA+ cells were excluded. Sequencing input: naive CD8+ T cells sorted from blood. The origin of the receptors is a woman aged 25-40 years in good health.

The sample holds a few counts of this clone. The CDR3 loop reads CSATGGHGYTF. CDR3 DNA: TGCAGTGCTACAGGGGGTCATGGCTACACCTTC. The chain couples TRBV20-1 to TRBJ1-2; 7 nucleotides align to TRBD1. Germline values: CDR1 DFQATT, CDR2 SNEGSKA (reference sequence). J lost 6 bases, V lost 4 bases, and 2 bases had no gene match. The CDR3 sequence is 11 residues long.

The chain joins TRBV4-1 to TRBJ2-2; the D gene is possibly TRBD2 (5 bases). CDR3 length: 15 residues. V shed 6 bases and J shed 5 bases, with 16 bases lying between them. Per the germline V gene, CDR1 is MGHRA and CDR2 is YSYEKL. The CDR3 bases are TGCGCCAGCAGTCAACTTAAGCGGAATACCGGGGAGCTGTTTTTT. Amino acids: CASSQLKRNTGELFF.

A few counts support this clone. The chain links TRBV29-1 to TRBJ2-1, with TRBD2 matching 8 bases. J lost 7 bases, V lost 4 bases, and 12 bases had no gene match. This CDR3 comprises 15 residues. The germline V gene encodes CDR1 SQVTM and CDR2 ANQGSEA. CDR3 coding DNA: TGCAGCGTTGCCGATTCCCCTAGCGGGTGGAATGAGCAGTTCTTC. It is translated as CSVADSPSGWNEQFF.

The rearrangement links TRBV2 to TRBJ2-7, with no clear D. The CDR3 spans 12 residues. V lost 6 bases and J lost 2, with 8 bases in between. Germline V CDR1 and CDR2: SNHLY, FYNNEI. CDR3 coding DNA: TGTGCCAGCAGCCCGGGCGCCTACGAGCAGTACTTC. Translation gives CASSPGAYEQYF. Full variable domain (outside the CDR3, taken from reference TRBV2 and TRBJ2-7): EPEVTQTPSHQVTQMGQEVILRCVPISNHLYFYWYRQILGQKVEFLVSFYNNEISEKSEIFDDQFSVERPDGSNFTLKIRSTKLEDSAMYFCASSPGAYEQYFGPGTRLTVT.

The rearrangement uses TRBV4-1 and TRBJ2-3, with 14 nucleotides matching TRBD2. V was clipped by 3 bases and J by 4 bases; unmatched bases: 3. The CDR3 totals 16 residues. Looked up from germline, CDR1 is MGHRA and CDR2 is YSYEKL. Here the CDR3 DNA reads TGCGCCAGCAGCCAGGGACTAGCGGGAGTTTCAGATACGCAGTATTTT. Protein: CASSQGLAGVSDTQYF.

This chain links TRBV28 with TRBJ2-7, with unresolved D. CDR1 and CDR2 from the germline V gene are MDHEN and SYDVKM. The CDR3 has 14 amino acids. V was cut by 2 bases and J by 8 bases, with 16 bases left in between. The CDR3 coding sequence is TGTGCCAGCAGTTTAAGGCAGACCCCTACGAAGCAGTACTTC. Translated, it gives CASSLRQTPTKQYF. The variable domain in full, with the rest retrieved from reference TRBV28 and TRBJ2-7, is DVKVTQSSRYLVKRTGEKVFLECVQDMDHENMFWYRQDPGLGLRLIYFSYDVKMKEKGDIPEGYSVSREKKERFSLILESASTNQTSMYLCASSLRQTPTKQYFGPGTRLTVT.

The chain joins TRBV5-5 to TRBJ2-7; no definite D call. CDR3 size: 14 residues. The germline gives CDR1 SGHKS, CDR2 YYEKEE (reference sequence). The V gene lost 3 bases and the J gene lost 0 bases, with 10 bases spanning the gap. CDR3 in amino acids: CASSSGSFSYEQYF. CDR3 nucleotide sequence: TGTGCCAGCAGCTCAGGCAGTTTCTCCTACGAGCAGTACTTC.

The CDR3 nucleotides read TGTGCCAGCAGCGCACTGACTGCCGCTGAAGCTTTCTTT. Residues: CASSALTAAEAFF. The genes are TRBV11-1 and TRBJ1-1; D is unclear. V lost 5 bases, J lost 6 bases, and 13 bases lay in between. The CDR3 is 13 residues long. Germline V gives CDR1 SGHAT, CDR2 FQDESV (reference sequence).

The chain has TRBV28 and TRBJ2-7, with D uncertain. Trimming cost V 7 bases and J 2 bases, with 21 bases left between them. Germline assignment: CDR1 MDHEN and CDR2 SYDVKM. The CDR3 length is 16 residues. The CDR3 sequence: CASTPRAGKYPYEQYF. In nucleotides, the CDR3 is TGTGCCAGCACTCCCCGGGCCGGAAAGTATCCCTACGAGCAGTACTTC.

Note on this clone: The same CDR3 is also encoded by other DNA sequences in this sample. The V gene is TRBV4-1, the J gene TRBJ1-1; D is possibly TRBD1 (6 bases). The CDR3 is 13 residues long. The V gene's germline CDR1 is MGHRA and CDR2 YSYEKL. Trimming pared 3 bases from V and 6 bases from J, leaving 11 bases between. The CDR3 spells CASSHRQEAEAFF. The CDR3 DNA reads TGCGCCAGCAGCCACCGACAGGAGGCTGAAGCTTTCTTT.

V gene TRBV29-1 combines with J gene TRBJ2-3; 8 bases line up with TRBD2. This CDR3 contains 17 residues. Germline V CDR1 and CDR2: SQVTM, ANQGSEA. The V and J ends lost 3 bases and 0 bases, in that order; junction bases with no gene match: 11. CDR3 nucleotide sequence: TGCAGCGTTGAGGTCGAGCGGGGGCGTGGGAGCACAGATACGCAGTATTTT. Translating gives CSVEVERGRGSTDTQYF.

CDR3 nucleotide sequence: TGTGCCAGTAGTATAGGTCAGGGGAACGAGCAGTACTTC. Amino acid sequence: CASSIGQGNEQYF. V gene TRBV19 combines with J gene TRBJ2-7, with D possibly TRBD1 on 6 matching bases. The CDR3 is made up of 13 amino acids. CDR1 LNHDA and CDR2 SQIVND come from the germline V gene (reference sequence). V was clipped by 1 base and J by 5 bases, with 9 bases between them.

This sequence joins TRBV5-6 and TRBJ2-7; D remains unclear. The CDR3 consists of 12 residues. With 4 bases removed from V and 5 bases from J, the gap between germline ends came to 10 bases. Germline V gene data show CDR1 as SGHDT and CDR2 as YYEEEE. CDR3 sequence: CASSDELHEQYF. The CDR3 DNA reads TGTGCCAGCAGCGATGAATTGCACGAGCAGTACTTC.

The chain links TRBV27 to TRBJ2-5; 9 bases map to TRBD1. The better agreement between TRBJ2-7 and the DNA end casts doubt on the J call. Germline values: CDR1 MNHEY, CDR2 SMNVEV (reference sequence). The CDR3 runs to 14 residues. In nucleotides, the CDR3 is TGTGCCAGCAGTTTAGGGACAGGGCCCTACGAGCAGTACTTC. Its protein is CASSLGTGPYEQYF.

The gene calls are TRBV5-1 and TRBJ1-1, with a weak D call TRBD1 (6 bases). Germline CDR1 SGHRS, CDR2 YFSETQ. V gave up 5 bases and J gave up 9 bases, with 17 bases separating them. There are 13 residues in the CDR3. The DNA for the CDR3 is TGCGCCAGCAGGGGGGGCTACCGGATGAAAGCTTTCTTT. Encoded protein: CASRGGYRMKAFF.

The CDR3, as DNA: TGTGCCAGTAGTCGTCAGACAGGAAAGGAGAATGGCTACACCTTC. Its translation is CASSRQTGKENGYTF. This chain joins TRBV19 and TRBJ1-2, with D possibly matching TRBD1 (6 bases). The CDR3 is made up of 15 amino acids. V dropped 5 bases and J dropped 6 bases, with 19 bases sitting between them. CDR1 is LNHDA, CDR2 SQIVND, per germline (reference sequence).

The V gene is TRBV7-9, the J gene TRBJ2-7; a possible D gene is TRBD1 (5 bases). The germline V gene encodes CDR1 SEHNR and CDR2 FQNEAQ (reference sequence). This CDR3 region has 13 residues. Deletions cut 5 bases from V and 6 bases from J, with 14 bases between. CDR3 sequence reads: CASSPGGASEQYF. The CDR3 DNA reads as TGTGCCAGCAGCCCCGGTGGGGCGTCCGAGCAGTACTTC.

This rearrangement joins TRBV5-8 to TRBJ2-5; D not resolved. Trimming shortened V by 0 bases and J by 4 bases, and 1 base separated the two germline ends. The CDR3 covers 11 residues. Germline CDR1 reads SGHTS; CDR2 reads YDEGEE. CDR3 sequence (DNA): TGTGCCAGCAGCTTGGTAGAGACCCAGTACTTC. It yields the protein CASSLVETQYF. The variable domain in full, with the rest retrieved from reference TRBV5-8 and TRBJ2-5, is EAGVTQSPTHLIKTRGQQATLRCSPISGHTSVYWYQQALGLGLQFLLWYDEGEERNRGNFPPRFSGRQFPNYSSELNVNALELEDSALYLCASSLVETQYFGPGTRLLVL.

The chain recombines TRBV6-5 with TRBJ2-7, with D perhaps assigned TRBD1 or TRBD2 (5 bases each). Germline CDR1 reads MNHEY; CDR2 reads SVGAGI. The V and J ends lost 0 bases and 3 bases respectively, with 9 bases between them. CDR3 size: 14 residues. The CDR3 nucleotides are TGTGCCAGCAGTTACTCGGGGGAAGACTACGAGCAGTACTTC. Its translation is CASSYSGEDYEQYF.

This clone appeared a single time. This chain connects TRBV29-1 to TRBJ2-7; TRBD2 aligns across 8 bases. This CDR3 is built from 13 residues. Trimming at V came to 6 bases and at J to 4 bases, leaving 8 bases not matched to a gene. The germline gives CDR1 SQVTM, CDR2 ANQGSEA. CDR3 nucleotide sequence: TGCAGCGTGACCGGGACTAGTAATTACGAGCAGTACTTC. It encodes CSVTGTSNYEQYF.

The chain has TRBV11-1 and TRBJ2-7; 10 nucleotides match TRBD2. The CDR3 covers 15 residues. Germline V gives CDR1 SGHAT, CDR2 FQDESV (reference sequence). V lost 1 base and J lost 3; bases outside the gene matches: 3. The CDR3 protein is CASSLDRTSGYEQYF. For the CDR3, the DNA is TGTGCCAGCAGCTTAGATAGGACTAGCGGCTACGAGCAGTACTTC.

The genes are TRBV5-6 and TRBJ1-2; D gene uncertain. From germline, CDR1 is SGHDT and CDR2 YYEEEE. V lost 1 base to trimming and J lost 6 bases, with 13 bases between them. CDR3 length: 14 residues. CDR3 bases: TGTGCCAGCAGCTTGCGCTGGAGTCGTGATGGCTACACCTTC. It specifies CASSLRWSRDGYTF. The full variable domain, rest sourced from reference TRBV5-6 and TRBJ1-2, is DAGVTQSPTHLIKTRGQQVTLRCSPKSGHDTVSWYQQALGQGPQFIFQYYEEEERQRGNFPDRFSGHQFPNYSSELNVNALLLGDSALYLCASSLRWSRDGYTFGSGTRLTVV.

The chain combines TRBV7-8 with TRBJ2-5, with a tentative D call TRBD2 (5 bases). The last part of the DNA fits TRBJ2-7 better; the J call may be wrong. The germline V gene encodes CDR1 SGHVS and CDR2 FQNEAQ. The CDR3 loop spans 12 amino acids. CDR3 region: CASSLRAYEQYF. The CDR3 coding sequence is TGTGCCAGCAGCCTGCGGGCCTACGAGCAGTACTTC.

This rearrangement joins TRBV2 to TRBJ2-7, with 11 bases aligning to TRBD2. Trimming took 6 bases from V and 0 from J; bases not matched to a gene: 7. CDR1 is SNHLY and CDR2 is FYNNEI in the germline V gene. This CDR3 region has 16 residues. The CDR3 spells CASSLTGTSGSYEQYF. The DNA for the CDR3 is TGTGCCAGCAGCCTCACCGGGACTAGCGGCTCCTACGAGCAGTACTTC.